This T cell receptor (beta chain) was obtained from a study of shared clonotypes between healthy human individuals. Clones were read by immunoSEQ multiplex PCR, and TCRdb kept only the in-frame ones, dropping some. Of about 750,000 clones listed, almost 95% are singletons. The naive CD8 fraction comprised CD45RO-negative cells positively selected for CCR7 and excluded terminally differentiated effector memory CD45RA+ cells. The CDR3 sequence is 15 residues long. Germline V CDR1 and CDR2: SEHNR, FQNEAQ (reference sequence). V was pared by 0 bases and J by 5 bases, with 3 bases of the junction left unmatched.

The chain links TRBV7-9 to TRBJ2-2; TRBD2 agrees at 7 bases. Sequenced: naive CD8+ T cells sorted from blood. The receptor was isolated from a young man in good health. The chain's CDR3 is CASSLALGRTGELFF. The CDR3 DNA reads TGTGCCAGCAGCTTAGCGCTCGGGAGGACCGGGGAGCTGTTTTTT.